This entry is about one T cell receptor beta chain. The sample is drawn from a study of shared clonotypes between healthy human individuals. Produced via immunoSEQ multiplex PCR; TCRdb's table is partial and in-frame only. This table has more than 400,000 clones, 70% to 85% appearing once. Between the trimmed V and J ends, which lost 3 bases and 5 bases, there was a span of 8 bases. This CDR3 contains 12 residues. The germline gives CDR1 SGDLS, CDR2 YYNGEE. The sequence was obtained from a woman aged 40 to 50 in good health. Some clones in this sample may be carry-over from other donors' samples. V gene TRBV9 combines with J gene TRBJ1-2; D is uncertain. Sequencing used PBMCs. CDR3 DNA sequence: TGTGCCAGCAGCGGCCAAGTTTATGGCTACACCTTC. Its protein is CASSGQVYGYTF.